This entry lists 24 T cell receptor beta chains sequenced from one sample in a study of T-cell reconstitution after alpha-beta-depleted transplantation in children. Unique molecular identifiers tagged the TCRbeta library. TCRdb redid the calling of the PCR reads with MiXCR, one entry per CDR3 protein. The sample has 250,000 to 400,000 distinct CDR3 sequences; around 25% are singletons. This material consisted of PBMCs, mostly from graft donor cells, taken 180 days after TCRalphabeta/CD19-depleted stem cell transplant. These receptors came from a male patient between 10 and 17 years old who had a stem cell transplant for acute lymphoblastic leukemia, so the T cells may come from the graft donor.

This clonotype has just a few counts. This chain connects TRBV5-1 to TRBJ1-1; D unresolved. CDR1 and CDR2 from the germline V gene are SGHRS and YFSETQ. Trimming stripped 0 bases from V and 4 bases from J, with 7 bases between. The CDR3 is made up of 13 amino acids. CDR3: CASSLGAPTEAFF. The CDR3 DNA is TGCGCCAGCAGCTTGGGTGCCCCCACTGAAGCTTTCTTT.

The chain recombines TRBV6-1 with TRBJ2-7; 8 bases line up with TRBD1. This CDR3 is built from 15 residues. The germline V gene has CDR1 MNHNS and CDR2 SASEGT. V lost 6 bases and J lost 2; bases outside the gene matches: 9. The CDR3 is CASSPGTGATYEQYF. CDR3 DNA: TGTGCCAGCAGCCCAGGGACAGGCGCTACCTACGAGCAGTACTTC.

This clonotype has more than one count but fewer than ten. This chain connects TRBV5-1 to TRBJ2-6; 10 bases match TRBD1. This CDR3 spans 19 amino acids. Germline lookup yields CDR1 SGHRS and CDR2 YFSETQ. V lost 5 bases to trimming and J lost 0 bases; unmatched junction nucleotides: 11. CDR3 region: CASRLTRQGATSGANVLTF. CDR3 coding DNA: TGCGCCAGCAGACTGACGCGACAGGGGGCTACCTCTGGGGCCAACGTCCTGACTTTC.

This chain uses TRBV10-3 with TRBJ2-2; D call uncertain. Germline-derived CDR1 and CDR2 are ENHRY and SYGVKD. The V end was cut by 3 bases, the J end by 2 bases, with 10 bases between. The CDR3 sequence is 15 residues long. CDR3 DNA sequence: TGTGCCATCAGTGAATTTACCTTAAACACCGGGGAGCTGTTTTTT. Protein product: CAISEFTLNTGELFF.

The chain is built from TRBV5-1 and TRBJ2-2; D not resolved. The V end lost 5 bases, the J end lost 3 bases, and 8 bases lay between the germline ends. Per germline, CDR1 SGHRS and CDR2 YFSETQ. CDR3 size: 13 residues. For the CDR3, the DNA is TGCGCCAGCAGATCCCGAGACACCGGGGAGCTGTTTTTT. Translation gives CASRSRDTGELFF.

V gene TRBV14 combines with J gene TRBJ1-1; 10 bases fit TRBD1. Looked up from germline, CDR1 is SGHDN and CDR2 is FVKESK. J was trimmed by 0 bases and V by 4 bases; bases with no gene match: 29. The CDR3 loop spans 24 amino acids. For the CDR3, the DNA is TGTGCCAGCAGCCCACATCCCCTGAAATACAGACCGGGACAGGGGTGGGGAATGAACACTGAAGCTTTCTTT. Residues: CASSPHPLKYRPGQGWGMNTEAFF.

In its sample, this clonotype is medium-sized. The CDR3 is CSASGTPEFF. CDR3 nucleotide sequence: TGCAGCGCCTCCGGGACCCCGGAGTTCTTC. J is TRBJ2-1 and V is TRBV29-1, with D possibly called TRBD1 or TRBD2 (5 bases each). The germline V and J ends were trimmed by 7 bases and 14 bases, with 15 bases remaining between them. This CDR3 is 10 amino acids long. Germline loops: CDR1 SQVTM, CDR2 ANQGSEA.

V and J are TRBV5-6 and TRBJ1-1; D is ambiguous. In germline, CDR1 is SGHDT, CDR2 YYEEEE. V was shortened by 4 bases and J by 1 base, with 8 bases between the two germline ends. The CDR3 loop spans 13 amino acids. The chain's CDR3 is CASSHRTNTEAFF. Here the CDR3 DNA reads TGTGCCAGCAGCCACCGGACGAACACTGAAGCTTTCTTT.

The V and J genes are TRBV12-3 or TRBV12-4 and TRBJ2-5; TRBD2 matches at 11 bases. The trim removed 3 bases at V and 4 bases at J, leaving 7 bases unmatched. This CDR3 contains 16 residues. CDR3 region: CASSLGLAGGVETQYF. CDR3 bases: TGTGCCAGCAGTTTGGGGCTAGCGGGAGGAGTAGAGACCCAGTACTTC.

This clonotype was seen more than once but under ten times. The chain joins TRBV29-1 to TRBJ1-1; D perhaps matches TRBD1 (6 bases). V lost 6 bases and J lost 0, with 20 bases in between. CDR1 is SQVTM and CDR2 is ANQGSEA in the germline V gene. There are 16 residues in the CDR3. CDR3 residues: CSVYTGNRYLNTEAFF. The CDR3 region has the DNA TGCAGCGTGTACACAGGGAATCGATATCTGAACACTGAAGCTTTCTTT.

In this sample, this clonotype turned up a few times. V and J are TRBV5-1 and TRBJ2-1; D remains ambiguous. V dropped 4 bases and J dropped 1 base, with 12 bases sitting between them. This CDR3 has 15 residues. CDR1 and CDR2 from the germline V gene are SGHRS and YFSETQ. The CDR3 protein is CASSLQSFSYNEQFF. The CDR3 nucleotides read TGCGCCAGCAGCCTCCAGAGTTTTTCCTACAATGAGCAGTTCTTC.

DNA of the CDR3: TGCGCCAGCAGCGGCCTACGGGAGGGGGATGAAAAACTGTTTTTT. This gives the protein CASSGLREGDEKLFF. The rearrangement joins TRBV5-1 to TRBJ1-4, with D perhaps matching TRBD1 (6 bases). Trimming pared 4 bases from V and 6 bases from J, leaving 16 bases between. This CDR3 spans 15 amino acids. Germline V lookup: CDR1 SGHRS, CDR2 YFSETQ.

This sequence joins TRBV12-3 or TRBV12-4 and TRBJ2-7, with 13 positions matching TRBD2. V gave up 8 bases and J gave up 5 bases; unmatched junction bases: 3. This CDR3 is built from 13 residues. This chain's CDR3 is CASRLAGGDEQYF. The CDR3 DNA follows: TGTGCCAGCCGACTAGCGGGAGGTGACGAGCAGTACTTC.

The chain is built from TRBV6-2 or TRBV6-3 and TRBJ2-1; TRBD2 aligns across 7 bases. The CDR3 spans 16 residues. Germline assignment: CDR1 MNHEY and CDR2 SVGEGT. V shed 4 bases, J shed 4 bases, and the junction held 10 bases outside the gene matches. CDR3 loop: CASSSTRAGDYNEQFF. The CDR3 nucleotides are TGTGCCAGCAGTTCCACAAGGGCGGGAGATTACAATGAGCAGTTCTTC.

In this sample, this clonotype turned up a few times. The chain joins TRBV7-9 to TRBJ1-2; 10 nucleotides align to TRBD1. J gave up 3 bases and V 2 bases, and 3 bases lay outside the gene matches. This CDR3 has 15 residues. CDR1 is SEHNR, CDR2 FQNEAQ, per germline (reference sequence). The CDR3 DNA sequence: TGTGCCAGCAGCTTACCCGGGACAGGGGACTATGGCTACACCTTC. Amino acids: CASSLPGTGDYGYTF.

This clonotype has more than one count but fewer than ten. The chain couples TRBV12-3 or TRBV12-4 to TRBJ2-7; 10 bases map to TRBD2. V dropped 3 bases and J dropped 4; count of bases not matched to a gene: 21. The CDR3 spans 20 residues. CDR3 sequence: CASSFRVRGLAGASVYEQYF. The CDR3 DNA sequence: TGTGCCAGCAGTTTTCGAGTACGGGGCCTAGCGGGAGCATCAGTTTACGAGCAGTACTTC.

The V and J genes are TRBV7-9 and TRBJ2-3; 7 nucleotides agree with TRBD1. Germline lookup yields CDR1 SEHNR and CDR2 FQNEAQ (reference sequence). V lost 3 bases, J lost 2 bases, and 8 bases stayed unmatched. This CDR3 has 16 residues. In nucleotides, the CDR3 is TGTGCCAGCAGCTTCTGGACAGGAAGGGTCACAGATACGCAGTATTTT. Translated: CASSFWTGRVTDTQYF.

This clonotype turned up a few times. This chain connects TRBV6-1 to TRBJ2-7; D is perhaps TRBD1 (6 bases). This CDR3 contains 15 residues. Deletions cut 6 bases from V and 0 bases from J, with 15 bases between. Germline V gene lookup returns CDR1 MNHNS and CDR2 SASEGT. CDR3 nucleotide sequence: TGTGCCAGCAGCCTAACAGGGTATCCCTCCTACGAGCAGTACTTC. This codes for CASSLTGYPSYEQYF.

The gene calls are TRBV6-5 and TRBJ1-2, with 7 bases fitting TRBD1. With 4 bases clipped from V and 0 bases from J, the junction kept 5 bases outside the gene matches. The CDR3 has 15 amino acids. In germline, CDR1 is MNHEY, CDR2 SVGAGI. The CDR3: CASSFRQGANYGYTF. In nucleotides, the CDR3 is TGTGCCAGCAGTTTCCGACAGGGTGCTAACTATGGCTACACCTTC.

The J gene is TRBJ2-1, the V gene TRBV5-4, with D maybe TRBD2 (5 bases). This CDR3 is built from 12 residues. Germline CDR1 and CDR2: SGHNT and YYREEE (reference sequence). The germline V and J ends were trimmed by 4 bases and 10 bases, with 12 bases remaining between them. Here the CDR3 DNA reads TGTGCCAGCAGCCCGGGGTTACGGGAGCAGTTCTTC. Translating it yields CASSPGLREQFF.

This clonotype has more than one count but fewer than ten. The chain couples TRBV6-2 or TRBV6-3 to TRBJ2-5, with 9 nucleotides matching TRBD1. This CDR3 contains 13 residues. The ends lost 10 bases at V and 5 bases at J; junction bases unmatched: 8. CDR1 and CDR2 from the germline V gene are MNHEY and SVGEGT. The CDR3 nucleotides are TGTGCCATAAAGGACAGGGGCAGGGAGACCCAGTACTTC. Its protein product is CAIKDRGRETQYF.

This rearrangement joins TRBV4-2 to TRBJ2-1; 12 nucleotides match TRBD2. The CDR3 runs 21 residues. Germline V gene sequence: CDR1 LGHNA, CDR2 YNFKEQ. V lost 1 base and J lost 3; bases outside the gene matches: 16. CDR3 residues: CASSQVKQLAGGRGSYNEQFF. CDR3 sequence (DNA): TGTGCCAGCAGCCAAGTAAAGCAACTAGCGGGAGGCCGGGGGAGCTACAATGAGCAGTTCTTC.

This clonotype occurred a few times. The CDR3 reads CASSGLAGLTEGQFF. The DNA for the CDR3 is TGTGCCAGCAGCGGACTAGCGGGGCTTACAGAGGGGCAGTTCTTC. The chain is built from TRBV9 and TRBJ2-1, with 11 bases identical to TRBD2. J lost 12 bases, V lost 3 bases, and 11 bases had no gene match. This CDR3 spans 15 amino acids. In germline, CDR1 is SGDLS, CDR2 YYNGEE.

The chain has TRBV29-1 and TRBJ2-7; 8 bases are shared with TRBD1. The CDR3 extends over 14 amino acids. The ends lost 7 bases at V and 3 bases at J; junction bases unmatched: 11. Germline V lookup: CDR1 SQVTM, CDR2 ANQGSEA. CDR3 DNA sequence: TGCAGCGCTGGACCGACAGGGGCGCTCTACGAGCAGTACTTC. It specifies CSAGPTGALYEQYF.